What follows are 18 T cell receptor beta chains derived from one specimen sequenced in a study of blood T cells in healthy people across ages. The second PCR ran roughly 6 to 11 cycles with a sample-barcoded 5' primer and J-beta primers. TCRdb processed the 5' RACE reads anew with MiXCR; each CDR3 protein has one entry. Of some 1.1 million distinct CDR3 sequences listed, 35% to 40% are singletons. The sample comprised blood. Source of these receptors: a man in his late teens or twenties in good health.

This clonotype appeared a few times. The chain couples TRBV7-9 to TRBJ2-1; tentatively, D is TRBD2 (7 bases). Germline lookup yields CDR1 SEHNR and CDR2 FQNEAQ (reference sequence). V gave up 5 bases and J gave up 2 bases, with 19 bases separating them. This CDR3 is 17 amino acids long. The CDR3 nucleotides are TGTGCCAGCAGCCCCGCCATGGGAGGGACACCCTACAATGAGCAGTTCTTC. Residues: CASSPAMGGTPYNEQFF.

The CDR3 DNA reads as TGTGCCAGCAGACCGACAGGGAGGGCCTATGGCTACACCTTC. This gives the protein CASRPTGRAYGYTF. The chain carries TRBV28 and TRBJ1-2, with 7 bases matching TRBD1. The CDR3 covers 14 residues. The germline CDR1 and CDR2 sequences are MDHEN and SYDVKM. V gave up 6 bases and J gave up 4 bases; unmatched junction bases: 8.

V usage is TRBV20-1 and J usage is TRBJ2-3; 11 bases line up with TRBD2. The ends lost 3 bases at V and 0 bases at J; junction bases unmatched: 5. Germline assignment: CDR1 DFQATT and CDR2 SNEGSKA (reference sequence). The CDR3 totals 16 residues. CDR3 sequence: CSASPLAGGSTDTQYF. In DNA form, the CDR3 reads TGCAGTGCTAGCCCCCTAGCGGGGGGCAGCACAGATACGCAGTATTTT.

This clonotype came up a few times. V usage is TRBV7-2 and J usage is TRBJ2-3; D is tentatively TRBD1 or TRBD2 (6 bases each). This CDR3 region has 14 residues. V lost 6 bases and J lost 3, with 13 bases in between. From germline, CDR1 is SGHTA and CDR2 FQGNSA. In DNA form, the CDR3 reads TGTGCCAGCAGGCTCGGGGGCCAGACAGATACGCAGTATTTT. Amino acid sequence: CASRLGGQTDTQYF.

The chain is built from TRBV27 and TRBJ2-1; 9 bases match TRBD2. Germline V gene sequence: CDR1 MNHEY, CDR2 SMNVEV (reference sequence). This CDR3 comprises 17 residues. With V trimmed by 11 bases and J by 3 bases, 17 bases remained unmatched. The CDR3 bases are TGTGCCGCTAGCCTCGCGGGGGGGCCGAACTTCTACAATGAGCAGTTCTTC. Encoded protein: CAASLAGGPNFYNEQFF.

This clonotype was counted only a few times. V usage is TRBV7-6 and J usage is TRBJ1-2; 8 bases map to TRBD1. This CDR3 comprises 16 residues. The germline V gene encodes CDR1 SGHVS and CDR2 FNYEAQ. V lost 4 bases to trimming and J lost 4 bases; unmatched junction nucleotides: 11. CDR3 coding DNA: TGTGCCAGCAGCTACGGACAGGGAGTACCCTCCTATGGCTACACCTTC. It codes for CASSYGQGVPSYGYTF.

V gene TRBV6-2 or TRBV6-3 combines with J gene TRBJ2-3; D possibly corresponds to TRBD2 (5 bases). Germline CDR1 is MNHEY and CDR2 is SVGEGT. The CDR3 length is 14 residues. Trimming took off 6 bases at V and 4 bases at J, with 14 bases between the two ends. CDR3 region: CASSALYGADTQYF. Here the CDR3 DNA reads TGTGCCAGCAGCGCCCTTTACGGGGCAGATACGCAGTATTTT.

The CDR3 sequence is CASSRGGQTSNYGYTF. The CDR3 region has the DNA TGTGCCAGCAGCCGGGGGGGACAGACATCTAACTATGGCTACACCTTC. The genes are TRBV9 and TRBJ1-2; 7 bases match TRBD1. The germline CDR1 and CDR2 sequences are SGDLS and YYNGEE. J gave up 0 bases and V 4 bases, and 9 bases lay outside the gene matches. This CDR3 has 16 amino acids. The entire variable domain, with the rest obtained from reference TRBV9 and TRBJ1-2, is as follows: DSGVTQTPKHLITATGQRVTLRCSPRSGDLSVYWYQQSLDQGLQFLIQYYNGEERAKGNILERFSAQQFPDLHSELNLSSLELGDSALYFCASSRGGQTSNYGYTFGSGTRLTVV.

The sample holds many counts of this clonotype. The CDR3 DNA sequence: TGTGCCAGCAGTATACGGACAGTCTCCTACAATGAGCAGTTCTTC. Translation gives CASSIRTVSYNEQFF. The rearrangement uses TRBV6-5 and TRBJ2-1; a possible D gene is TRBD1 (6 bases). V was clipped by 5 bases and J by 0 bases, with 11 bases between them. The CDR3 loop spans 15 amino acids. CDR1 and CDR2 from the germline V gene are MNHEY and SVGAGI.

V is TRBV27 and J is TRBJ2-3; the match to TRBD2 covers 8 bases. The trim removed 5 bases at V and 0 bases at J, leaving 13 bases unmatched. Germline CDR1 is MNHEY and CDR2 is SMNVEV (reference sequence). This CDR3 is 18 amino acids long. As DNA, the CDR3 is TGTGCCAGCAGTCGCAACCCTCTAGCGGGTGCTAGCACAGATACGCAGTATTTT. Its translation: CASSRNPLAGASTDTQYF.

This clonotype occurred once. One end of the junction does not line up with germline, which may come from a read error. The chain recombines TRBV4-3 with TRBJ1-1; a possible D gene is TRBD1 (5 bases). This CDR3 region has 16 residues. Germline V gene lookup returns CDR1 LGHNA and CDR2 YSLEER. The CDR3 loop is CASSQDLQGLNPEAFF. DNA for the CDR3: TGCGCCAGCAGCCAAGATCTTCAGGGCCTGAACCCTGAAGCTTTCTTT.

This chain uses TRBV9 with TRBJ2-5; D not certain. This CDR3 has 13 residues. CDR1 is SGDLS and CDR2 is YYNGEE in the germline V gene. Trimming stripped 0 bases from V and 3 bases from J, with 6 bases between. The CDR3 coding sequence is TGTGCCAGCAGCGTAGGGATGGAAGAGACCCAGTACTTC. Residues: CASSVGMEETQYF.

The CDR3 DNA reads TGTGCCAGCAGCCAAGTGGCTAGTCGGACCACAGATACGCAGTATTTT. It is translated as CASSQVASRTTDTQYF. The chain carries TRBV3-1 and TRBJ2-3, with D uncertain. V lost 1 base and J lost 2, with 13 bases in between. CDR3 length equals 16 residues. Per the germline V gene, CDR1 is LGHDT and CDR2 is YNNKEL (reference sequence).

This clonotype was picked up a small number of times. The chain has TRBV27 and TRBJ2-1; D possibly corresponds to TRBD1 (6 bases). Per germline, CDR1 MNHEY and CDR2 SMNVEV (reference sequence). The CDR3 extends over 14 amino acids. Trimming removed 6 bases at V and 7 bases at J, with 16 bases between. The CDR3 region is CASRHSSQGNEQFF. The CDR3 region has the DNA TGTGCCAGCAGACACAGCTCCCAGGGGAATGAGCAGTTCTTC.

The chain uses TRBV5-1 and TRBJ2-1; 8 nucleotides match TRBD1. The germline gives CDR1 SGHRS, CDR2 YFSETQ. Trimming at V came to 4 bases and at J to 7 bases, leaving 7 bases not matched to a gene. CDR3 length: 14 amino acids. The CDR3 DNA reads as TGCGCCAGCAGCAGGGGACAGGATTTTAATGAGCAGTTCTTC. Translation: CASSRGQDFNEQFF.

This clonotype was seen at least ten times. Here the CDR3 DNA reads TGTGCCAGCAGCTATCCGAACAGGGTCGTCGACAATGAGCAGTTCTTC. It yields the protein CASSYPNRVVDNEQFF. V gene TRBV11-1 combines with J gene TRBJ2-1, with D perhaps matching TRBD1 (6 bases). V was pared by 4 bases and J by 5 bases, with 18 bases between. The CDR3 is 16 residues long. Looked up from germline, CDR1 is SGHAT and CDR2 is FQDESV (reference sequence).

This chain joins TRBV12-3 or TRBV12-4 and TRBJ1-4; D is undetermined. V was trimmed by 3 bases and J by 7 bases, leaving 9 bases between them. There are 13 residues in the CDR3. CDR3 amino acids: CASSFSVTEKLFF. CDR3 nucleotide sequence: TGTGCCAGCAGTTTTTCAGTCACTGAAAAACTGTTTTTT.

The J gene is TRBJ2-5, the V gene TRBV5-5; 8 nucleotides align to TRBD1. The CDR3 consists of 15 residues. V was clipped by 3 bases and J by 2 bases; unmatched bases: 6. The germline V gene encodes CDR1 SGHKS and CDR2 YYEKEE (reference sequence). CDR3 amino acids: CASSSQGAIQETQYF. The CDR3 DNA reads as TGTGCCAGCAGCTCCCAGGGGGCGATACAAGAGACCCAGTACTTC.